This is a list of T cell receptor beta chains from one sample in a study of shared clonotypes between healthy human individuals. Profiled with immunoSEQ multiplex PCR; TCRdb holds only in-frame clones, not every one. Among over 2 million clones, about nine tenths were seen once, and the ten largest hold roughly 0.34%. Sequenced material: naive CD4+ T cells from PBMCs. These receptors originate from a man between 18 and 29 years old in good health. Some clones in this sample may be carry-over from other donors' samples. CDR3s include the opening cysteine and the closing phenylalanine or tryptophan. A D gene is named only where the DNA matches it firmly. Clone size is shown for a subset of rows, as once, few, many or a class of expanded clone.

clone_size d_call j_call v_call cdr3_nt cdr3_aa
few TRBD1 TRBJ1-2 TRBV5-4 TGTGCCAGCAGCGAGGACAGGGCGGATGGCTACACCTTC CASSEDRADGYTF
. . TRBJ1-1 TRBV19 TGTGCCAGTAGTGAGAGAAGGGCGCGGGGGCCCAAAGCTTTCTTT CASSERRARGPKAFF
. TRBD1 TRBJ2-7 TRBV19 TGTGCCAGTAGCCCCGGGACAGGGGGCATAAGCCTCTACGAGCAGTACTTC CASSPGTGGISLYEQYF
. . TRBJ1-2 TRBV28 TGTGCCAGCAGTACCTATCATGGTGGGGACTATGGCTACACCTTC CASSTYHGGDYGYTF
. . TRBJ2-3 TRBV5-1 TGCGCCAGCAGCCCGGCCCAAGCTCGAATCACAGATACGCAGTATTTT CASSPAQARITDTQYF
. TRBD1 TRBJ2-5 TRBV10-1 TGCGCCAGCAGTGAGAGGACAGGGCGAGAGACCCAGTACTTC CASSERTGRETQYF
. . TRBJ2-5 TRBV9 TGTGCCAGCAGCGTAGGTTGGGGATTCCAAGAGACCCAGTACTTC CASSVGWGFQETQYF
. TRBD2 TRBJ2-5 TRBV9 TGTGCCAGCAGCTCACACTACAGGACTAGCGGGAGATTGGGGGAGACCCAGTACTTC CASSSHYRTSGRLGETQYF
. . TRBJ1-2 TRBV28 TGTGCCAGCAGTTTTGCAGGCCTCAGTGGCTACACCTTC CASSFAGLSGYTF
. TRBD1 TRBJ1-1 TRBV19 TGTGCCAGTAGTACCCCACGGGACAGGGTTGCGGACACTGAAGCTTTCTTT CASSTPRDRVADTEAFF
. TRBD2 TRBJ2-7 TRBV11-1 TGTGCCAGCAGCCGACGGACGGGAGGGGACTCCTACGAGCAGTACTTC CASSRRTGGDSYEQYF
. . TRBJ1-2 TRBV7-2 TGTGCCAGCAGCCTGAGAGCCCCTCATGAGGGTTCCCTCTATGGCTACACCTTC CASSLRAPHEGSLYGYTF
. . TRBJ1-2 TRBV12-5 TGTGCTAGTGGGCGGGACATTTATGGCTACACCTTC CASGRDIYGYTF
. . TRBJ1-5 TRBV7-9 TGTGCCAGCAGCTTAGGGCGGGACAATCAGCCCCAGCATTTT CASSLGRDNQPQHF
. . TRBJ1-6 TRBV5-4 TGTGCCAGCAGCCGGGACCGGGTGAATAATTCACCCCTCCACTTT CASSRDRVNNSPLHF
. . TRBJ1-6 TRBV5-1 TGCGCCAGCAGGGGGGAAGGGGATTCACCCCTCCACTTT CASRGEGDSPLHF
. TRBD1 TRBJ2-2 TRBV5-8 TGTGCCAGCACCCTAGGGACAGGGGGCCCCGGGGAGCTGTTTTTT CASTLGTGGPGELFF
. . TRBJ1-4 TRBV5-3 TGTGCCACAGATTCTAGGGGTGCAACTAATGAAAAACTGTTTTTT CATDSRGATNEKLFF
. . TRBJ1-1 TRBV28 TGTGCCAGCAGTTTATCCAGTTTCGGGACAATGAACACTGAAGCTTTCTTT CASSLSSFGTMNTEAFF
. TRBD1 TRBJ1-4 TRBV5-1 TGCGCCAGCAGCTTGAGGCCACAGGGGGACGAAAAACTGTTTTTT CASSLRPQGDEKLFF
. . TRBJ2-1 TRBV5-1 TGCGCCAGCAGCCCTTCTCCTGTTTACAATGAGCAGTTCTTC CASSPSPVYNEQFF
. . TRBJ2-7 TRBV7-3 TGTGCCAGCAGCCGAGGGACGGGGGCGCGATACGAGCAGTACTTC CASSRGTGARYEQYF
. . TRBJ2-1 TRBV5-6 TGTGCCAGCAGCTTGGCAGATACCTACAATGAGCAGTTCTTC CASSLADTYNEQFF
once . TRBJ2-7 TRBV6-6 TGTGCCGCCCACGGCCGGGAATACGAGCAGTACTTC CAAHGREYEQYF
. . TRBJ2-7 TRBV20-1 TGCAGTGCTAGAGGATCCTACGAGCAGTACTTC CSARGSYEQYF
. TRBD1 TRBJ1-5 TRBV10-3 TGTGCCATCAGTGAGAAGGGGACAGGAAATCAGCCCCAGCATTTT CAISEKGTGNQPQHF
. . TRBJ2-7 TRBV7-3 TGTGCCAGCAGCTTAAGGGCGGGCGTCGAGCAGTACTTC CASSLRAGVEQYF